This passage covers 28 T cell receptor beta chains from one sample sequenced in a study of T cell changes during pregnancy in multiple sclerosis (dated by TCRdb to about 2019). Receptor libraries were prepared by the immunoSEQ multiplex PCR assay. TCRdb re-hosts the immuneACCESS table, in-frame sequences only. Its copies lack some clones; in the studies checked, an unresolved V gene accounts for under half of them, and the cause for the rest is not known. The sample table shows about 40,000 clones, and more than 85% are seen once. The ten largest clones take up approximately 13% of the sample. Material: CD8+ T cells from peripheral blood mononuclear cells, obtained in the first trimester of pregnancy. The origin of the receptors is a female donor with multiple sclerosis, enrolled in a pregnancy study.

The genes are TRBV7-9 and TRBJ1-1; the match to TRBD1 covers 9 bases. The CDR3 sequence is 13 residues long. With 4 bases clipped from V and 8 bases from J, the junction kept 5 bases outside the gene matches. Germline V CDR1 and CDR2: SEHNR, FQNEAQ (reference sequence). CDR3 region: CASSYGTGSEAFF. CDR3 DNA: TGTGCCAGCAGCTACGGGACAGGGTCGGAAGCTTTCTTT.

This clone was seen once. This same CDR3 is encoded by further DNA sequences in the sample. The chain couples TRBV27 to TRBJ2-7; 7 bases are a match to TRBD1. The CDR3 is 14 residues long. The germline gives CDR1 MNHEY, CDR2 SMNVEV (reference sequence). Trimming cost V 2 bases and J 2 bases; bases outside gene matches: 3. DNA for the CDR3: TGTGCCAGCAGTTTAGGGCAGGGGGCCTACGAGCAGTACTTC. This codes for CASSLGQGAYEQYF.

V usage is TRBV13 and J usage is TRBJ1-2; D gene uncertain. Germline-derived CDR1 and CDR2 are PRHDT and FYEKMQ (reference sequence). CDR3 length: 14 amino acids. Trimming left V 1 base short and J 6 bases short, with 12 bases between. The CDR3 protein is CASSLVYRDHGYTF. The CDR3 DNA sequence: TGTGCCAGCAGCTTAGTATACCGGGATCATGGCTACACCTTC.

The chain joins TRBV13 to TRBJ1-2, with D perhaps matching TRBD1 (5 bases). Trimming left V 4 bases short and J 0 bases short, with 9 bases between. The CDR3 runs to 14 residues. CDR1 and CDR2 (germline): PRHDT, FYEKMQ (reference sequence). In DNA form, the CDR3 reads TGTGCCAGCAGCTCCTGGGGGGCTAACTATGGCTACACCTTC. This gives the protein CASSSWGANYGYTF.

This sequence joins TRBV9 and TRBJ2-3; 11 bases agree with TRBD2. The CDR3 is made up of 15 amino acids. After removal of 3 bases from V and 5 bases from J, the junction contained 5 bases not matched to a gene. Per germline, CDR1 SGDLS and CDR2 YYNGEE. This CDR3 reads CASSATSGGGDTQYF. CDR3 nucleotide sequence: TGTGCCAGCAGCGCTACTAGCGGGGGAGGAGATACGCAGTATTTT.

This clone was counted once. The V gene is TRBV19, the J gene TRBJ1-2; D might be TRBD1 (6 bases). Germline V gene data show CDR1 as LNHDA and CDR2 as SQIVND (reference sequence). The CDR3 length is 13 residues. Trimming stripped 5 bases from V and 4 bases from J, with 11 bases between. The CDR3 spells CASSPGDPYGYTF. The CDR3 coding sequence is TGTGCCAGTAGTCCAGGGGACCCCTATGGCTACACCTTC.

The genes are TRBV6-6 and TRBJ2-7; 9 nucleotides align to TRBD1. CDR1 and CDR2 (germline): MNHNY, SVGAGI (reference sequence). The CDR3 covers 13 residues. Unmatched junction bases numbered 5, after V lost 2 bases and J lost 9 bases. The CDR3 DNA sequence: TGTGCCAGCAGTTACGGGACAGGGTTTGGGCAGTACTTC. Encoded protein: CASSYGTGFGQYF.

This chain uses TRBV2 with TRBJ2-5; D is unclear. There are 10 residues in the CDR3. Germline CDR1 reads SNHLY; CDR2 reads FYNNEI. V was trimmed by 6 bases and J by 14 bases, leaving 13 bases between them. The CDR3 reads CASRSEEEYF. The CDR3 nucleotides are TGTGCCAGCAGAAGTGAGGAAGAATACTTC.

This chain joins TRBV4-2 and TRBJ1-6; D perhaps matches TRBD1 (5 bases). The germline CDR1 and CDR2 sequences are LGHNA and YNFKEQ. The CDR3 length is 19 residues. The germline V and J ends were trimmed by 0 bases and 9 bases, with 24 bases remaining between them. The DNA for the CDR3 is TGTGCCAGCAGCCAAGATATACAGGCAGGGTATTCAATTGGTTCACCCCTCCACTTT. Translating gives CASSQDIQAGYSIGSPLHF.

In DNA form, the CDR3 reads TGTGCCAGCAGGGCCCAGGGGAGAAGGGACGAAGCTTTCTTT. Amino acids: CASRAQGRRDEAFF. V gene TRBV6-5 combines with J gene TRBJ1-1, with D maybe TRBD1 (6 bases). The CDR3 consists of 14 residues. Trimming removed 6 bases from V and 8 bases from J, with 19 bases in between. The germline gives CDR1 MNHEY, CDR2 SVGAGI.

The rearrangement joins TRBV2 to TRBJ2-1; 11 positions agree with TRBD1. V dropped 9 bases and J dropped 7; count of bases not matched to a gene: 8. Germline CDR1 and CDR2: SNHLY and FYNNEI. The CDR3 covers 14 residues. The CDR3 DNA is TGTGCCAGTCGGGACAGGGGGTTTGGTAATGAGCAGTTCTTC. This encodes CASRDRGFGNEQFF.

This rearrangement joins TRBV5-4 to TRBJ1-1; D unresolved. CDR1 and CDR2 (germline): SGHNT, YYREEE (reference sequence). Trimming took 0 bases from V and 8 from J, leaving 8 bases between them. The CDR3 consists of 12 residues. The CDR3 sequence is CASSLGEWEAFF. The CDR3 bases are TGTGCCAGCAGCTTGGGTGAGTGGGAAGCTTTCTTT.

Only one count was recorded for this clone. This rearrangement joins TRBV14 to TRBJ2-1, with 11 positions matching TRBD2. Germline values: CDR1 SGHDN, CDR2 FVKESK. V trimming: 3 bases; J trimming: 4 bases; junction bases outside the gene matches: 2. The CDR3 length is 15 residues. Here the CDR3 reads CASSHTSGGYNEQFF. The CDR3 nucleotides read TGTGCCAGCAGCCATACTAGCGGGGGTTACAATGAGCAGTTCTTC.

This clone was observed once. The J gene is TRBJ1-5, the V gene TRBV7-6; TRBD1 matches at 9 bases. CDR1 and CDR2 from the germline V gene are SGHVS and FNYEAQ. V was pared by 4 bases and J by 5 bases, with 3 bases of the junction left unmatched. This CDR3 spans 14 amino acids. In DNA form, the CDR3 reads TGTGCCAGCAGCTCGACAGGGGGAGATCAGCCCCAGCATTTT. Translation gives CASSSTGGDQPQHF. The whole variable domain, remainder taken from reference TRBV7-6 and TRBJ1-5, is GAGVSQSPRYKVTKRGQDVALRCDPISGHVSLYWYRQALGQGPEFLTYFNYEAQQDKSGLPNDRFSAERPEGSISTLTIQRTEQRDSAMYRCASSSTGGDQPQHFGDGTRLSIL.

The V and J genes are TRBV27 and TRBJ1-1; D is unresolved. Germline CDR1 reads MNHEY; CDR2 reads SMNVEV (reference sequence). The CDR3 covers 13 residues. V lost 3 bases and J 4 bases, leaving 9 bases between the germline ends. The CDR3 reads CASSFGGFTEAFF. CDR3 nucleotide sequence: TGTGCCAGCAGTTTCGGAGGCTTCACTGAAGCTTTCTTT.

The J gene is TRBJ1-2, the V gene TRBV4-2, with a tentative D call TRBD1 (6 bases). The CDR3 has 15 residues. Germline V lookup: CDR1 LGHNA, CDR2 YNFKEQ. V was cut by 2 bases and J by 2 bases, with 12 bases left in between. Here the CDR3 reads CASSQIRGTNYGYTF. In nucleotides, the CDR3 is TGTGCCAGCAGCCAAATCAGGGGAACGAACTATGGCTACACCTTC.

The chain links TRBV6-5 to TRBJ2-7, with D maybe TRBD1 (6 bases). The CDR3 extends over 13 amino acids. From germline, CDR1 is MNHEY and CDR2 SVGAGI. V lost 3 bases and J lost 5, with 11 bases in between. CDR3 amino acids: CASSYQGPNEQYF. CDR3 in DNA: TGTGCCAGCAGTTATCAGGGGCCCAACGAGCAGTACTTC.

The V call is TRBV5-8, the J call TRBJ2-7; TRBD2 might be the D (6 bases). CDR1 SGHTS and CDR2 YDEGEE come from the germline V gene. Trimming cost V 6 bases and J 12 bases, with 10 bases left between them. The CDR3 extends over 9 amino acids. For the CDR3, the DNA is TGTGCCAGCACGGGACTTCTGTACTTC. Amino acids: CASTGLLYF.

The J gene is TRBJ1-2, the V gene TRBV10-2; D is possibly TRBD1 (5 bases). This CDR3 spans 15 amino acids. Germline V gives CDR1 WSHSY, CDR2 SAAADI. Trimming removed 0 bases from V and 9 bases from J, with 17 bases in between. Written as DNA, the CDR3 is TGCGCCAGCAGTGAGTCGATTCGGGGGGGACGAAGCTACACCTTC. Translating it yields CASSESIRGGRSYTF.

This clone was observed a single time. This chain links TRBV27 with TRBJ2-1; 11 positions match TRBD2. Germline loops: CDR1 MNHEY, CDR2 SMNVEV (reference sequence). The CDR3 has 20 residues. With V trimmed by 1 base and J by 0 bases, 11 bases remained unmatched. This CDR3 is CASSLFPSGGQFSSYNEQFF. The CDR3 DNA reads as TGTGCCAGCAGTTTATTTCCTAGCGGGGGGCAGTTTAGCTCCTACAATGAGCAGTTCTTC.

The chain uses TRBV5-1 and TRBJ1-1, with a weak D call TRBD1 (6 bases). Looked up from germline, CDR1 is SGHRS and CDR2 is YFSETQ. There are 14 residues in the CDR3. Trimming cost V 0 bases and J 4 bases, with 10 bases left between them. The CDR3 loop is CASSLDRAGTEAFF. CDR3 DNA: TGCGCCAGCAGCTTGGACAGGGCAGGCACTGAAGCTTTCTTT.

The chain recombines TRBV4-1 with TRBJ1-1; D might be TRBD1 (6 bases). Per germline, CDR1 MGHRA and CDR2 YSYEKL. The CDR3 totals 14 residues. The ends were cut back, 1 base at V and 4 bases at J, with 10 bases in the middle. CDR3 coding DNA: TGCGCCAGCAGCCAAGTTGGGGGCGCCACTGAAGCTTTCTTT. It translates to CASSQVGGATEAFF.

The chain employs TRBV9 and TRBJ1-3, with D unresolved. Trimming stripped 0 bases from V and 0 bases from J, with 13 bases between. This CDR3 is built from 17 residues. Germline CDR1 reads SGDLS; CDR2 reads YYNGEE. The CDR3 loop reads CASSVASEGSSGNTIYF. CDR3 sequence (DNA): TGTGCCAGCAGCGTAGCTTCGGAAGGGAGCTCTGGAAACACCATATATTTT.

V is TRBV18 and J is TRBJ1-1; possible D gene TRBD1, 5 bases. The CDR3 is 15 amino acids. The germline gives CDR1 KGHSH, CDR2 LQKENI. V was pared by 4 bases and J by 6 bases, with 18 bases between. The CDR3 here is CASSLERRGRAEAFF. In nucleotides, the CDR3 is TGTGCCAGCTCACTCGAACGAAGGGGTAGGGCTGAAGCTTTCTTT.

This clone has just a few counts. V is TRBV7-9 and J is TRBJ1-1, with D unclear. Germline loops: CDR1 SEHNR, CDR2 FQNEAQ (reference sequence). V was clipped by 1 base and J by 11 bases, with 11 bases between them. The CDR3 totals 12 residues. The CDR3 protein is CASSLGSLQAFF. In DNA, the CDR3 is TGTGCCAGCAGCTTAGGATCCCTCCAGGCTTTCTTT.

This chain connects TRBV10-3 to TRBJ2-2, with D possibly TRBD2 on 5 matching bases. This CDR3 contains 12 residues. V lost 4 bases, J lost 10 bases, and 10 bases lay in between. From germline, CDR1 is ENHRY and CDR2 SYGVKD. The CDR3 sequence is CAISVGEAELFF. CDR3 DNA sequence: TGTGCCATCAGTGTCGGGGAAGCGGAGCTGTTTTTT.

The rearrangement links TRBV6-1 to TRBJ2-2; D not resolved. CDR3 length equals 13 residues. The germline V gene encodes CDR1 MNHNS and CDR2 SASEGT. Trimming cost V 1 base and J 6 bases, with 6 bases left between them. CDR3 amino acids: CASSEVRAGELFF. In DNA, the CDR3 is TGTGCCAGCAGTGAAGTTCGAGCCGGGGAGCTGTTTTTT.

CDR3 protein: CASSLWTGDQPQHF. In DNA, the CDR3 is TGTGCCAGTAGTTTGTGGACAGGGGATCAGCCCCAGCATTTT. The chain links TRBV19 to TRBJ1-5; TRBD1 matches 9 bases. The CDR3 is 14 residues long. Germline V gene lookup returns CDR1 LNHDA and CDR2 SQIVND (reference sequence). Trimming at V came to 5 bases and at J to 5 bases, leaving 4 bases not matched to a gene.